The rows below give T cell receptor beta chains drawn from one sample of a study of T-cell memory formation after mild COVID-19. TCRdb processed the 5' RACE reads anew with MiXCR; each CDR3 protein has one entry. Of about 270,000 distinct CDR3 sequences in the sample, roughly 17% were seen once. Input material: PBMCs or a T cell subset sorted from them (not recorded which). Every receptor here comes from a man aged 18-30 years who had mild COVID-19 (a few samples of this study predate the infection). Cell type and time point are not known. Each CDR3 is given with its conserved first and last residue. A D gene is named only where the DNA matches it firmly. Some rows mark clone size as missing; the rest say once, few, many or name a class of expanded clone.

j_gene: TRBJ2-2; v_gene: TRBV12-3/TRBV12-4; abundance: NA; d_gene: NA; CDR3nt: TGTGCCAGCAGTTTCGAGGGGGGGCCAGGCGGGGAGCTGTTTTTT; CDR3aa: CASSFEGGPGGELFF
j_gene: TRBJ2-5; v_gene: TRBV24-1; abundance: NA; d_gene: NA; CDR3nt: TGTGCCACCAGTGACTGGAGGGGCCAAGAGACCCAGTACTTC; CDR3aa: CATSDWRGQETQYF
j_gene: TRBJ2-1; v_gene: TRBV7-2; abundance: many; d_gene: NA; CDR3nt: TGTGCCAGCAGCGGGGACACTGAGCAGTTCTTC; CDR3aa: CASSGDTEQFF
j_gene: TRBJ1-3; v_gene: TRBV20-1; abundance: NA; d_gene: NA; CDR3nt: TGCAGTGCTACCCGGCAGGGTTCTGGAAACACCATATATTTT; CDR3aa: CSATRQGSGNTIYF
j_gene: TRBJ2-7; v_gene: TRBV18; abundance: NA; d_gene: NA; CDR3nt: TGTGCCAGCTCACCTTTAAGGGGCGAGCAGTACTTC; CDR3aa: CASSPLRGEQYF
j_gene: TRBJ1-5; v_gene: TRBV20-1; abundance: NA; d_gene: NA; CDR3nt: TGCAGTGCTAGAGTGGACATTCGGCAGCCCCAGCATTTT; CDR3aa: CSARVDIRQPQHF
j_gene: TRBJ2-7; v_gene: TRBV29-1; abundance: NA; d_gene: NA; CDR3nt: TGCAGCTCCATCCGGGCCGGGCAGACCGAGCAGTACTTC; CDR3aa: CSSIRAGQTEQYF
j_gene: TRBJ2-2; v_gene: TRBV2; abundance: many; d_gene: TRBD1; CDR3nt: TGTGCCACCTGGGCGGGACAGGGGGGGACCGGGGAGCTGTTTTTT; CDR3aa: CATWAGQGGTGELFF
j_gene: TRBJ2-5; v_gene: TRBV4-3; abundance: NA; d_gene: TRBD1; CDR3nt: TGCGCCAGCAGCCAAGAACGGGACAGGGGGCGGCAAGAGACCCAGTACTTC; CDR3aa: CASSQERDRGRQETQYF
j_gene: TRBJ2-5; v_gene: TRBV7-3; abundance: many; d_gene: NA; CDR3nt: TGTGCCAGCAGCCCGGGAAGTCCTGGGGAGACCCAGTACTTC; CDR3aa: CASSPGSPGETQYF
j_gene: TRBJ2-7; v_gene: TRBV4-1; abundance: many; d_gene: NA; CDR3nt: TGCGCCAGCAGCCAAGAGGGGGATCCAGCCTACGAGCAGTACTTC; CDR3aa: CASSQEGDPAYEQYF
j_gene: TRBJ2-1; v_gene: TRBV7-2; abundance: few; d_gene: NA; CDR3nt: TGTGCCAGCAGCTTAGTTCTTCGGGGTGGCAATGAGCAGTTCTTC; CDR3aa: CASSLVLRGGNEQFF
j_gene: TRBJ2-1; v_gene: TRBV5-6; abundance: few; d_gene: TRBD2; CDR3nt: TGTGCCAGCAGCACCGGACTAGCGGGGGGGTCTTACAATGAGCAGTTCTTC; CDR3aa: CASSTGLAGGSYNEQFF
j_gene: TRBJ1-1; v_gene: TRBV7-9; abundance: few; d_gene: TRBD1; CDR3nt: TGTGCCAGCAGCTTCGGGACAGTTCCACTTGAAGCTTTCTTT; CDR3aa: CASSFGTVPLEAFF
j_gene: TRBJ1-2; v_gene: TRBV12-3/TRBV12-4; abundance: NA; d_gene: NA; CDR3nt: TGTGCCAGCAGTTCTGGGCCAACAACAGCTAACTATGGCTACACCTTC; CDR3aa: CASSSGPTTANYGYTF
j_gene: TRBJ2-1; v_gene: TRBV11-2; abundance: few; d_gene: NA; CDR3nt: TGTGCCAGCAGCTTAGGAATGACATACAATGAGCAGTTCTTC; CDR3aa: CASSLGMTYNEQFF
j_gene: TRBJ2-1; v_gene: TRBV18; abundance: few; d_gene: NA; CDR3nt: TGTGCCAGCTCATCAACAGGGCACAATGAGCAGTTCTTC; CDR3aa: CASSSTGHNEQFF
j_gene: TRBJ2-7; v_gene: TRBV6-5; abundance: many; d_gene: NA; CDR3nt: TGTGCCAGCGGAGTATACGAGCAGTACTTC; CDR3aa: CASGVYEQYF
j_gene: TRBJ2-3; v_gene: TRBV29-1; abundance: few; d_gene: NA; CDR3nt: TGCAGCGTTGAAAGGGATACGCAGTATTTT; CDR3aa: CSVERDTQYF
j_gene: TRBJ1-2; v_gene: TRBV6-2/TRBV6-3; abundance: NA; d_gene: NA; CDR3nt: TGTGCCAGCAAACAGAACTATGGCTACACCTTC; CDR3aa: CASKQNYGYTF
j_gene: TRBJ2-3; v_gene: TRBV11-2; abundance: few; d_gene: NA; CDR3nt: TGTGCCAGCAGCTTGGAGACTAGTGATACGCAGTATTTT; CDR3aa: CASSLETSDTQYF
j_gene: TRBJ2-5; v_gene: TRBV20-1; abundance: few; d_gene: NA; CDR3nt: TGCAGTGCTAGTAAGCCCGGGGCCTTAGAGACCCAGTACTTC; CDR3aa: CSASKPGALETQYF